This TCR beta chain stems from a study of PD-1 blockade in classical Hodgkin lymphoma. TCRdb keeps only in-frame clones here, not all; method: immunoSEQ multiplex PCR. The data hold around 30,000 clones, with 80% to 95% observed a single time. This clone was seen a handful of times. The V and J ends lost 3 bases and 7 bases, in that order; junction bases with no gene match: 10. The V gene's germline CDR1 is GTSNPN and CDR2 SVGIG (reference sequence). This CDR3 contains 14 residues. The time point: cycle 4 day 1 (C4D1), after less than seven weeks of nivolumab. There was relapse after autologous stem cell transplantation in every patient, and there was variation in brentuximab vedotin exposure. Purified CD4+ T cells were obtained from thawed PBMCs through magnetic negative selection.

The source material was CD4+ T cells from blood, sampled before the fourth cycle of nivolumab. The V call is TRBV30, the J call TRBJ1-2; 8 nucleotides line up with TRBD1. This TCR came from a human donor with classical Hodgkin lymphoma. The CDR3 DNA is TGTGCCTGGAGCGCGGACAGGGTGGTGGCTGGCTACACCTTC. Amino acid sequence: CAWSADRVVAGYTF.